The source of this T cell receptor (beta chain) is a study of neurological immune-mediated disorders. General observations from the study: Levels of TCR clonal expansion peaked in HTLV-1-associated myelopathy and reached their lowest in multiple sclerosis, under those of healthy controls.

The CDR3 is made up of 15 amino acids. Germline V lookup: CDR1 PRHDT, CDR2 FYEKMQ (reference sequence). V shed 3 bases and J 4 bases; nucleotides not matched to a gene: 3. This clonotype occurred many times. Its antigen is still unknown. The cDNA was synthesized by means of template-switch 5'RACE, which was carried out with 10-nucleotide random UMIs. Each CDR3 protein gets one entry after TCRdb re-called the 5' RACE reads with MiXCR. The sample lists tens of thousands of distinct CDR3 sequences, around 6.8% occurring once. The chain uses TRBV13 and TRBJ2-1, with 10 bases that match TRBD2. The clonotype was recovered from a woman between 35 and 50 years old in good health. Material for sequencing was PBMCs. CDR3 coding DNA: TGTGCCAGCAGCTTCCAGCGGGAGGGGTACAATGAGCAGTTCTTC. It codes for CASSFQREGYNEQFF.